The 7 T cell receptor beta chains below come from one sample, sequenced in a study of graft-versus-host responses after intestinal transplantation. These receptors have no known antigen. Produced via immunoSEQ multiplex PCR; TCRdb's table is partial and in-frame only. Among about 90,000 clones, 90% to 95% were seen once, and the ten largest hold around 1.2%. The specimen comprised unstimulated CD8+ T cells sorted from spleen or lymph node cells, sampled before transplant. These receptors all stem from a human donor who was the organ donor for an intestinal transplant.

The chain couples TRBV4-1 to TRBJ2-1, with 9 bases identical to TRBD2. Germline CDR1 reads MGHRA; CDR2 reads YSYEKL. J was trimmed by 5 bases and V by 1 base; bases with no gene match: 9. CDR3 length: 17 residues. CDR3 sequence reads: CASSQVPVREGNNEQFF. The CDR3 DNA reads as TGCGCCAGCAGCCAAGTTCCCGTGCGGGAGGGTAACAATGAGCAGTTCTTC.

The V and J genes are TRBV10-3 and TRBJ2-7; D possibly corresponds to TRBD1 (6 bases). The germline gives CDR1 ENHRY, CDR2 SYGVKD. Trimming took 3 bases from V and 2 from J, leaving 17 bases between them. CDR3 length equals 16 residues. In DNA, the CDR3 is TGTGCCATCAGTGACCCAACCCGGACAGCCCCCTACGAGCAGTACTTC. The encoded protein is CAISDPTRTAPYEQYF.

This sequence joins TRBV27 and TRBJ2-3; possible D gene TRBD1, 5 bases. This CDR3 is 12 amino acids long. The V gene's germline CDR1 is MNHEY and CDR2 SMNVEV (reference sequence). V lost 6 bases to trimming and J lost 4 bases, with 8 bases between them. The CDR3 coding sequence is TGTGCCAGCAGGGAAGGGGCAGATACGCAGTATTTT. This encodes CASREGADTQYF.

This chain uses TRBV25-1 with TRBJ2-3; 10 nucleotides align to TRBD1. The CDR3 loop spans 16 amino acids. Germline V gene sequence: CDR1 MGHDK, CDR2 SYGVNS. V lost 1 base, J lost 3 bases, and 4 bases stayed unmatched. This chain's CDR3 is CASSELGTGVTDTQYF. CDR3 nucleotides: TGTGCCAGCAGTGAATTGGGGACAGGGGTAACAGATACGCAGTATTTT.

This chain connects TRBV28 to TRBJ2-2; no clear D. There are 14 residues in the CDR3. V lost 6 bases to trimming and J lost 3 bases, with 11 bases between them. Germline assignment: CDR1 MDHEN and CDR2 SYDVKM. The CDR3 spells CASRRPKDTGELFF. The CDR3, as DNA: TGTGCCAGCAGGCGGCCAAAGGACACCGGGGAGCTGTTTTTT.

This chain connects TRBV5-6 to TRBJ1-1, with D possibly matching TRBD1 (6 bases). The germline V and J ends were trimmed by 4 bases and 6 bases, with 19 bases remaining between them. CDR1 and CDR2 from the germline V gene are SGHDT and YYEEEE. This CDR3 comprises 15 residues. The CDR3 bases are TGTGCCAGCAGCCCACTGGGGGGGCTCGATCCTGAAGCTTTCTTT. It codes for CASSPLGGLDPEAFF.

V is TRBV2 and J is TRBJ1-2; D remains ambiguous. Germline V gives CDR1 SNHLY, CDR2 FYNNEI. The CDR3 is made up of 13 amino acids. Deletions cut 3 bases from V and 3 bases from J, with 8 bases between. The chain's CDR3 is CASSDSLDYGYTF. The CDR3 DNA sequence: TGTGCCAGCAGTGACAGCCTAGACTATGGCTACACCTTC.